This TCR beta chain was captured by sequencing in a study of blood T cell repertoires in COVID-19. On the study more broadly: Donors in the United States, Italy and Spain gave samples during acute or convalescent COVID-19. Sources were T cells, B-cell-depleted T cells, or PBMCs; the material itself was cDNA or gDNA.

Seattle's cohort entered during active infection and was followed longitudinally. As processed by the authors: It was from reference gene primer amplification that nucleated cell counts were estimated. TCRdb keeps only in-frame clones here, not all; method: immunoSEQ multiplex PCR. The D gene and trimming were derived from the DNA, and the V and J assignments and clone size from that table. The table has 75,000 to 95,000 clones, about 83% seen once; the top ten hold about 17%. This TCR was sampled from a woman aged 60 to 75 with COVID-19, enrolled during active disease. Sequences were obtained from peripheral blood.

The CDR3 DNA is TGCGCCAGCAGCTTGGCCGGAGCGGGGCGGGGGGAAACCACAGATACGCAGTATTTT. Its protein is CASSLAGAGRGETTDTQYF. The rearrangement links TRBV5-1 to TRBJ2-3; TRBD2 aligns across 8 bases. The CDR3 runs 19 residues. The V and J ends lost 0 bases and 2 bases, in that order; junction bases with no gene match: 14. Per the germline V gene, CDR1 is SGHRS and CDR2 is YFSETQ.